These 6 T cell receptor beta chains were all obtained from the same sample, sequenced in a study of blood T cell repertoires in COVID-19. Sequencing was performed with immunoSEQ multiplex PCR; in TCRdb, only in-frame clones are kept and a portion is missing. In the table there are 150,000 to 190,000 clones, around 80% of which are singletons. What was sequenced was PBMCs or T cells enriched from blood (not recorded which). The receptors come from a man in his fifties or sixties who had recovered from COVID-19.

The DNA for the CDR3 is TGTGCCAGCTCACCCCAGAAGGAGGTTCGTGAAAAACTGTTTTTT. Translating it yields CASSPQKEVREKLFF. J is TRBJ1-4 and V is TRBV18; D is ambiguous. Deletions cut 3 bases from V and 7 bases from J, with 15 bases between. The CDR3 covers 15 residues. Per germline, CDR1 KGHSH and CDR2 LQKENI.

The chain recombines TRBV11-2 with TRBJ2-4, with 15 bases lining up with TRBD2. J lost 6 bases, V lost 2 bases, and 11 bases had no gene match. The CDR3 totals 19 residues. CDR1 is SGHAT and CDR2 is FQNNGV in the germline V gene. The chain's CDR3 is CASSLRRTSGGARLNIQYF. CDR3 bases: TGTGCCAGCAGCTTACGACGGACTAGCGGGGGGGCCCGGTTAAACATTCAGTACTTC.

The chain combines TRBV27 with TRBJ2-2; 9 nucleotides line up with TRBD2. Germline-derived CDR1 and CDR2 are MNHEY and SMNVEV (reference sequence). The J segment lost 6 bases and the V segment lost 5 bases, leaving 10 bases of the junction unmatched. The CDR3 covers 16 residues. The CDR3 nucleotides read TGTGCCAGCAGTGTAACCGGGGTAGCGGGGGCCGGGGAGCTGTTTTTT. Translating it yields CASSVTGVAGAGELFF.

CDR3 region: CASSPGQVEQFF. For the CDR3, the DNA is TGTGCCAGCAGCCCCGGACAAGTAGAGCAGTTCTTC. V usage is TRBV4-2 and J usage is TRBJ2-1; the D gene is possibly TRBD1 (5 bases). V lost 4 bases and J lost 10, with 11 bases in between. The germline CDR1 and CDR2 sequences are LGHNA and YNFKEQ. CDR3 length: 12 amino acids.

The rearrangement links TRBV7-9 to TRBJ1-2, with D perhaps matching TRBD1 (6 bases). Germline assignment: CDR1 SEHNR and CDR2 FQNEAQ (reference sequence). CDR3 length: 11 residues. V lost 7 bases to trimming and J lost 8 bases, with 11 bases between them. CDR3 nucleotides: TGTGCCAGCACCTCAGGGGAGGGCTACACCTTC. Translating gives CASTSGEGYTF. Drawing the rest from reference TRBV7-9 and TRBJ1-2, the complete variable domain is DTGVSQNPRHKITKRGQNVTFRCDPISEHNRLYWYRQTLGQGPEFLTYFQNEAQLEKSRLLSDRFSAERPKGSFSTLEIQRTEQGDSAMYLCASTSGEGYTFGSGTRLTVV.

The chain couples TRBV15 to TRBJ2-2, with TRBD1 matching over 9 bases. This CDR3 spans 17 amino acids. Germline values: CDR1 LNHNV, CDR2 YYDKDF (reference sequence). V lost 0 bases, J lost 5 bases, and 7 bases stayed unmatched. CDR3 nucleotides: TGTGCCACCAGCAGAGATCGAAGGACAGGGGATACCGGGGAGCTGTTTTTT. This encodes CATSRDRRTGDTGELFF.